This TCR beta chain was retrieved from a study of response to subunit inactivated influenza vaccine. Note on this clonotype: Its antigen is undetermined.

The CDR3 is 20 amino acids. The V end lost 2 bases, the J end lost 0 bases, and 25 bases lay between the germline ends. From germline, CDR1 is SGHAT and CDR2 FQDESV (reference sequence). Study results and limitations: Researchers suggested that each seasonal influenza vaccination recruits few new T cells.

TCRdb re-derived calls from the RT-PCR reads in MiXCR, one entry per CDR3 protein. The sample lists about 520,000 distinct CDR3 sequences, 25% occurring once. The TCR sequence derives from a man between 45 and 60 years old who received an inactivated influenza vaccine. The sample in question was CD4+ T cells sorted from PBMCs, obtained less than 6 days after vaccination. This rearrangement joins TRBV11-1 to TRBJ2-5, with a tentative D call TRBD2 (5 bases). CDR3 region: CASSLTGKIVRPQHQETQYF. The CDR3 bases are TGTGCCAGCAGCTTAACGGGGAAGATAGTACGGCCGCAACACCAAGAGACCCAGTACTTC.